The entry below gives a single TCR beta chain sequence along with its context. This clone has a handful of counts. Its antigen specificity is not known. Within one base of it there is no much larger clone, and no base qualities were kept. This entry belongs to a study of OX40 agonist ivuxolimab in advanced cancers. Regarding the complete study: The costimulatory receptor OX40 (CD134) was targeted by ivuxolimab, a fully human IgG2 agonistic monoclonal antibody. Intravenous ivuxolimab was administered to patients every 2 weeks at six dose levels: 0.01, 0.1, 0.3, 1.5, 3 and 10 mg/kg. Of the approximately 50 dose-escalation patients, hepatocellular carcinoma was present in about 19, melanoma in about 15, renal cell carcinoma in 9 and head and neck cancer in 9. In the dose-escalation cohort, 75% to 85% of patients were male, and the mean age was roughly 60 years with a range of roughly 23 to 79. Patients were allowed to have had prior anti-PD-1, anti-PD-L1 or anti-CTLA-4 therapy, and 40% of the dose-escalation patients had previously received checkpoint inhibitors. Three dose-escalation patients achieved partial responses, one with hepatocellular carcinoma and two with cutaneous melanoma. Peripheral TCRbeta sequencing aimed to test whether ivuxolimab altered TCR sequence diversity and caused clonal T-cell expansion. The monotherapy dose-escalation portion (N ≈ 52 patients) of the phase I ivuxolimab trial is reported in the paper.

The trial excluded patients who had a history of autoimmune disease or who were on systemic immunosuppression. Peripheral blood for TCR sequencing was collected from all dose cohorts at baseline, on cycle 4 day 1, and on cycle 7 day 1. Samples were obtained from an open-label, multicenter, first-in-human phase I dose-escalation trial of ivuxolimab. Adults with locally advanced or metastatic melanoma, renal cell carcinoma, hepatocellular carcinoma or head and neck squamous cell carcinoma were enrolled in the trial. Before TCR sequencing, CD4+ T cells and CD8+ T cells were sorted from peripheral blood as separate populations. Genomic DNA was extracted from sorted cells for sequencing of the TCRbeta CDR3 region. The immunoSEQ Assay was used to sequence the TCRbeta CDR3 regions. TCRdb carries this immuneACCESS record with in-frame sequences only. Its versions omit some clonotypes, under half of them owing to an unresolved V gene in the studies checked, with the rest unexplained. The sample contains around 29,000 clones, about 86% of them found a single time. The top ten clonotypes cover about 32% of the sample.

Overall study outcomes, separate from this receptor: In partial responders in the 0.1-3.0 mg/kg groups, normalized peripheral clonal expansion was found to be among the lowest, especially among CD8+ T cells. Clonal expansion of both CD4+ and CD8+ blood T cells was observed from baseline to week 6 at doses 0.1 to 3.0 mg/kg. Low levels of normalized T-cell clonal expansion were also seen in some nonresponding patients. Which antigens the clonally expanded peripheral T cells were specific for was not determined. After ivuxolimab, expanded clones were on average more numerous among CD8+ T cells than among CD4+ T cells.

Reading the germline V gene gives CDR1 ENHRY and CDR2 SYGVKD. Trimming costs V 6 bases and J 7 bases, and their ends lie 24 bases apart. The CDR3, from cysteine to phenylalanine, totals 16 residues. This entry keeps only the CDR3 DNA: 48 bases, framed from base 1. This chain is built from TRBV10-3 and TRBJ1-2; tentative D gene TRBD1, with 5 bases matching. This receptor was identified in an adult with an advanced solid tumor such as melanoma, head and neck, liver or kidney cancer. The input for sequencing was CD4+ or CD8+ T cells sorted from blood, taken in a trial of the OX40 agonist ivuxolimab. Read as DNA, the sequence is TGTGCCATCAGGGCCATCGGACATTCTACACTGGGTGGCTACACCTTC. This is translated as CAIRAIGHSTLGGYTF.